The source of this T cell receptor beta chain is a study of naive and memory T cell subsets. Both TRBC1 and TRBC2 were covered by a beta constant-region primer of two equimolar oligonucleotides. An oligonucleotide with the SP2 primer and a 12-nucleotide UMI was ligated to the cDNA 3' end. TCRdb ran MiXCR on the UMI-ligation and nested PCR reads and lists one entry per CDR3 protein. The sample carries 140,000 to 150,000 distinct CDR3 sequences, over 15% recorded once. From germline, CDR1 is LGHNA and CDR2 YNFKEQ. The CDR3 runs to 16 residues. The junction had 15 bases not matched to a gene; V was cut back by 6 bases and J by 7 bases.

Material: naive CD4+ T cells from blood. This TCR derives from a human donor in good health. The chain uses TRBV4-2 and TRBJ2-1, with TRBD2 matching 7 bases. The CDR3 nucleotides are TGTGCCAGCAGGACCTCCCCAGCGGGATTTGGGAATGAGCAGTTCTTC. Translated, it gives CASRTSPAGFGNEQFF.